This entry describes one TCR beta chain. This specimen belongs to a study of T cells in Graves' hyperthyroidism and ophthalmopathy. Subjects with ophthalmopathy showed a Clinical Activity Score no lower than 3, a NOSPECS grade no lower than 4, and a duration shorter than 3 months. The authors obtained PBMCs from 10 ml of fresh peripheral blood. This CDR3 region has 17 residues. V was clipped by 4 bases and J by 0 bases, with 16 bases between them. Germline-derived CDR1 and CDR2 are MDHEN and SYDVKM. Amplification of TCR beta CDR3 regions used RNA as the template. First-round RT-PCR of the TCR CDR3 relied on the HTBI primer set. TCRdb used MiXCR to reprocess the multiplex PCR reads, holding one entry per CDR3 protein. The table includes 300,000 to 450,000 distinct CDR3 sequences, approximately 18% detected once.

The specimen sequenced was blood. The V and J genes are TRBV28 and TRBJ2-1; D is perhaps TRBD1 (5 bases). This receptor was taken from a man aged 18 to 29 with Graves' ophthalmopathy. Here the CDR3 DNA reads TGTGCCAGCAGTTCCCCACAAGGGGCCACCTCCTACAATGAGCAGTTCTTC. It specifies CASSSPQGATSYNEQFF.